This TCR beta chain came from a study of T cells in Graves' hyperthyroidism and ophthalmopathy. General study findings and limits: A median 6.5 months before onset, the model predicted ophthalmopathy.

Germline V CDR1 and CDR2: SNHLY, FYNNEI. Deletions cut 4 bases from V and 8 bases from J, with 8 bases between. The CDR3 runs 11 residues. About this clonotype itself: Its cognate antigen is unknown.

What was amplified from RNA transcripts were TCR beta CDR3 regions. The HTBI primer set was used in a first-round RT-PCR of the TCR CDR3. TCRdb processed the multiplex PCR reads anew with MiXCR; each CDR3 protein has one entry. Here the sample spans approximately 500,000 distinct CDR3 sequences, about 43% being singletons. Patients counted as stable if ophthalmopathy did not develop within 18 months. Subjects aged 18 to 65 presented with newly diagnosed hyperthyroidism of less than 2 months' duration. Researchers barred patients who had uncontrolled infection, other autoimmune disease, pregnancy or lactation.

This TCR was sampled from a woman aged 18-29 years with Graves' hyperthyroidism. What was sequenced was peripheral blood or thyroid tissue (not recorded which). The chain combines TRBV2 with TRBJ1-2; no reliable D call. CDR3 nucleotide sequence: TGTGCCAGCAGTGGGGGAGGAGGCTACACCTTC. Its translation: CASSGGGGYTF.